A selection of T cell receptor beta chains follows, all from one sample in a study of OX40 agonist ivuxolimab in advanced cancers. Using immunoSEQ multiplex PCR, the repertoire was profiled, and TCRdb retains in-frame clones only, with some absent. This sample yields tens of thousands of clones, of which approximately 84% are seen a single time; approximately 28% belongs to the top ten. The sequencing used CD4+ or CD8+ T cells sorted from blood, collected in a trial of the OX40 agonist ivuxolimab. These TCRs come from an adult with an advanced solid tumor such as melanoma, head and neck, liver or kidney cancer. The CDR3 runs from the conserved cysteine through the conserved F or W.

12	TRBV11-1	TRBJ2-3	CASSSSAGRRDF
14	TRBV11-2	TRBJ2-1	CASSLVSGYNEQFF
13	TRBV28	TRBJ1-1	CASSLEARTEAFF
16	TRBV6-5	TRBJ1-4	CASSSGQGAANEKLFF
18	TRBV2	TRBJ2-3	CASSERLAGGLDTDTQYF
14	TRBV11-2	TRBJ1-1	CASSLGTADTEAFF
16	TRBV5-6	TRBJ2-5	CASSLAGDSPSETQYF
12	TRBV5-1	TRBJ1-1	CASRATNTEAFF
14	TRBV7-9	TRBJ2-5	CASSPRTPEETQYF
13	TRBV5-1	TRBJ2-5	CASSLWNQETQYF
11	TRBV5-6	TRBJ2-1	CASSYGGEQFF
16	TRBV7-7	TRBJ2-2	CASSPQYRGLAGELFF
16	TRBV21-1	TRBJ1-4	CASSKVWGRGNEKLFF
12	TRBV7-9	TRBJ2-7	CAIPQGVYEQYF
14	TRBV5-1	TRBJ2-3	CASSLRQGTDTQYF
18	TRBV7-9	TRBJ2-1	CASSLARTGVTLVNEQFF
14	TRBV27	TRBJ2-7	CASSLQTGPYEQYF
17	TRBV28	TRBJ1-4	CASSLRQGSSTNEKLFF
15	TRBV6-6	TRBJ1-3	CASSAFWAGENTIYF
13	TRBV27	TRBJ2-1	CATTRGGSNEQFF
12	TRBV25-1	TRBJ2-7	CASGQGAYEQYF